This TCR beta chain was documented in a study of blood T cell repertoires in COVID-19. Study-wide background: Donors in the United States, Italy and Spain gave samples during acute or convalescent COVID-19.

V lost 3 bases and J 2 bases, leaving 7 bases between the germline ends. The CDR3 contains 12 residues. CDR1 and CDR2 (germline): GTSNPN, SVGIG (reference sequence). Study processing details: Quantification of nucleated cells was approximated via reference gene primer amplification. Generated by immunoSEQ multiplex PCR, the TCRdb table keeps only in-frame clones and is missing some. The D gene and trimming were derived from the DNA, and the V and J assignments and clone size from that table. The sample has over 120,000 clones, roughly 89% seen once. The chain employs TRBV30 and TRBJ1-1; D perhaps matches TRBD1 (5 bases). Sequenced: peripheral blood. The sequence was collected from a man aged 60-69 years with active or convalescent COVID-19. CDR3 sequence (DNA): TGTGCCTGGAGGCAGGGCAACACTGAAGCTTTCTTT. This translates into CAWRQGNTEAFF. The full variable domain, in which reference TRBV30 and TRBJ1-1 provide the parts outside the CDR3, is SQTIHQWPATLVQPVGSPLSLECTVEGTSNPNLYWYRQAAGRGLQLLFYSVGIGQISSEVPQNLSASRPQDRQFILSSKKLLLSDSGFYLCAWRQGNTEAFFGQGTRLTVV.